Listed below are T cell receptor beta chains from one sample, sequenced in a study of blood T cell repertoires in COVID-19. The protocol was immunoSEQ multiplex PCR, while the TCRdb copy is restricted to in-frame clones and leaves out a portion. The sample has 200,000 to 300,000 clones; 88% are singletons. The sample was peripheral blood. These receptor sequences come from a human donor in a cohort sampled during active COVID-19. CDR3s include the opening cysteine and the closing phenylalanine or tryptophan. D genes are given only for firm matches. Rows give clone size only sometimes, using once, few, many, or a class for an expanded clone.

j_call v_call d_call clone_size cdr3_nt cdr3_aa
TRBJ2-7 TRBV5-1 TRBD1 . TGCGCCAGCAGCCGACAGGGCGGATACGAGCAGTACTTC CASSRQGGYEQYF
TRBJ2-5 TRBV7-6 . . TGTGCCAGCAGCCGACGAGCACTAGCAGCACAAGAGACCCAGTACTTC CASSRRALAAQETQYF
TRBJ2-7 TRBV7-2 TRBD2 . TGTGCCAGCAGCTTAGTAGACGGGGGGACCTACGAGCAGTACTTC CASSLVDGGTYEQYF
TRBJ2-5 TRBV11-2 TRBD1 . TGTGCCAGCAGAATACAGGGGGTTTTGTTAGAGACCCAGTACTTC CASRIQGVLLETQYF
TRBJ2-7 TRBV6-5 TRBD2 . TGTGCCAGCAGGGGGGGCGGGAGGATGGACGAGCAGTACTTC CASRGGGRMDEQYF
TRBJ1-5 TRBV19 . . TGTGCCAGTATCGACCCCGGGTCCCCCTTTCAGCCCCAGCATTTT CASIDPGSPFQPQHF
TRBJ2-5 TRBV7-7 TRBD2 . TGTGCTAGCAGCCCTCAGCGGGAGGGTACGGGAGAGACCCAGTACTTC CASSPQREGTGETQYF
TRBJ1-2 TRBV7-2 TRBD1 . TGTGCCAGCAGCTACAGACAGGGGACCTATGGCTACACCTTC CASSYRQGTYGYTF
TRBJ2-7 TRBV6-5 TRBD2 few TGTGCCAGCAGTCCGCCCGGGGGGGGCAGTTACGAGCAGTACTTC CASSPPGGGSYEQYF
TRBJ2-3 TRBV4-3 TRBD2 . TGCGCCAGCAGCCAAGATAGGCCGACTAGCGGGGGGTCCCTGCCGCAGTATTTT CASSQDRPTSGGSLPQYF
TRBJ2-7 TRBV3-1/TRBV3-2 . once TGTGCCACCAGTAATGGGGGGGCATCGGCCTACGAGCAGTACTTC CATSNGGASAYEQYF
TRBJ1-4 TRBV7-5 . . TGTGCCTCCCGGGCAGGACAAGACAATGAAAAACTGTTTTTT CASRAGQDNEKLFF
TRBJ2-1 TRBV28 TRBD1 . TGTGCCAGCAGTTTATTGCAGGGGGCCTATGAGCAGTTCTTC CASSLLQGAYEQFF
TRBJ2-7 TRBV12-3/TRBV12-4 . few TGTGCCAGCAGGGGGAGAAGGTACGAGCAGTACTTC CASRGRRYEQYF
TRBJ2-5 TRBV27 TRBD2 . TGTGCCAGCAGTCCGCGAAGGACTAGCCGGGGCTATCAAGAGACCCAGTACTTC CASSPRRTSRGYQETQYF
TRBJ2-6 TRBV23-1 TRBD1 . TGCGCCAGCAGTCAAAAAAAGACAGGGGCTTCCCTCTCTGGGGCCAACGTCCTGACTTTC CASSQKKTGASLSGANVLTF
TRBJ1-1 TRBV5-1 . . TGCGCCAGCAGCAGGGGGGCGGGAGAGAACACTGAAGCTTTCTTT CASSRGAGENTEAFF
TRBJ1-1 TRBV6-5 TRBD1 . TGTGCCAGCAGTACTCAGGGGGAAGGGACTGAAGCTTTCTTT CASSTQGEGTEAFF
TRBJ2-4 TRBV19 TRBD1 . TGTGCCAGTAGTATGAAAAGCAGGGGGCAAGCCAAAAACATTCAGTACTTC CASSMKSRGQAKNIQYF
TRBJ2-7 TRBV13 . . TGTGCCAGCAGCTTAGATTGGGGGCAAGGCGACGAGCAGTACTTC CASSLDWGQGDEQYF
TRBJ2-3 TRBV7-2 . . TGTGCCAGCAGCTTTCGGGTAGCGCTCGAGGGAGATACGCAGTATTTT CASSFRVALEGDTQYF
TRBJ2-1 TRBV2 TRBD1 . TGTGCCAGCACTCCAGGGGGACAGGGCAACAATGAGCAGTTCTTC CASTPGGQGNNEQFF
TRBJ2-1 TRBV7-9 . once TGTGCCAGCAGCCAGATAGCGGCCTACTACAATGAGCAGTTCTTC CASSQIAAYYNEQFF
TRBJ1-2 TRBV6-5 . . TGTGCCAGCAGTACCCGTGGCGGCAGCGGCTACACCTTC CASSTRGGSGYTF
TRBJ2-7 TRBV29-1 TRBD1 . TGCAGCGTTGAATTCAGGGGGCCAGGGTCCTACGAGCAGTACTTC CSVEFRGPGSYEQYF
TRBJ1-2 TRBV7-2 TRBD1 . TGTGCCAGCAGCTACTGGGACAGCGCCTATGGCTACACCTTC CASSYWDSAYGYTF
TRBJ1-4 TRBV11-2 . . TGTGCCAGCAGCTTCCTCACTGCAACTAATGAAAAACTGTTTTTT CASSFLTATNEKLFF
TRBJ2-5 TRBV5-1 . . TGCGCCAGCAGCGTAGGGACTTTACAAGAGACCCAGTACTTC CASSVGTLQETQYF
TRBJ1-1 TRBV11-2 . . TGTGCCAGCAGCTTGGAGTACACTGAAGCTTTCTTT CASSLEYTEAFF
TRBJ2-7 TRBV11-3 TRBD1 . TGTGCCAGCAGCTACCGGACAGGGGCGGACTACGAGCAGTACTTC CASSYRTGADYEQYF
TRBJ2-7 TRBV28 TRBD1 . TGTGCCAGCAGTTTGCCGGGACAGATTTACGAGCAGTACTTC CASSLPGQIYEQYF
TRBJ1-4 TRBV18 . . TGTGCCAGCTCCCAGGGCCGGAATAATGAAAAACTGTTTTTT CASSQGRNNEKLFF
TRBJ2-1 TRBV14 . . TGTGCCAGCAGCCCCATAGCACGGGTCAATGAGCAGTTCTTC CASSPIARVNEQFF
TRBJ1-2 TRBV5-4 TRBD1 . TGTGCCAGCAGACTCCTCGGGGGACAGGGGGCCTTGGGCTACACCTTC CASRLLGGQGALGYTF
TRBJ2-1 TRBV5-1 . . TGCGCCAGCAAACAGGGTAGCGGGTCCTACAATGAGCAGTTCTTC CASKQGSGSYNEQFF
TRBJ1-2 TRBV27 . few TGTGCCAGCAGTTTAAGAGGGGGAATTTATGGCTACACCTTC CASSLRGGIYGYTF
TRBJ1-1 TRBV6-2/TRBV6-3 . once TGTGCCAGCAGTTACTCGACGGACATGAACACTGAAGCTTTCTTT CASSYSTDMNTEAFF
TRBJ2-1 TRBV29-1 . . TGCAGCGTTGTAGGGACTGTCTGGAAGAGGGACAATGAGCAGTTCTTC CSVVGTVWKRDNEQFF
TRBJ2-7 TRBV2 TRBD2 . TGTGCCAGCAGGCCCTGGGGAGGGTCCGAGCAGTACTTC CASRPWGGSEQYF
TRBJ2-7 TRBV28 TRBD1 . TGTGCCAGCAGAAGGGACAGCAACTACGAGCAGTACTTC CASRRDSNYEQYF
TRBJ2-1 TRBV27 TRBD2 . TGTGCCAGCAGTTGGGGACTAGCGGGTGGAGACAGTGGGAGCTCCTACAATGAGCAGTTCTTC CASSWGLAGGDSGSSYNEQFF
TRBJ1-5 TRBV4-2 TRBD1 . TGTGCCAGCAGCCAAGTCATCGGACAGGGGGGTCAGCCCCAGCATTTT CASSQVIGQGGQPQHF
TRBJ2-7 TRBV5-1 TRBD1 . TGCGCCAGCAGCTTGGGACAGGGTGGCGAGCAGTACTTC CASSLGQGGEQYF
TRBJ2-1 TRBV24-1 . . TGTGCCACCAGGGGGCCCACTGGTTACAATGAGCAGTTCTTC CATRGPTGYNEQFF
TRBJ1-4 TRBV6-5 . . TGTGCCAGCAAGACCGGGACATTCGGTGAAAAACTGTTTTTT CASKTGTFGEKLFF
TRBJ2-7 TRBV6-2/TRBV6-3 TRBD2 few TGTGCCAGCAGTGTGACTAGCGGCGAAGGGGCCTACGAGCAGTACTTC CASSVTSGEGAYEQYF
TRBJ2-1 TRBV12-3/TRBV12-4 . . TGTGCCAGCAGTGTCACTAGCAATGAGCAGTTCTTC CASSVTSNEQFF